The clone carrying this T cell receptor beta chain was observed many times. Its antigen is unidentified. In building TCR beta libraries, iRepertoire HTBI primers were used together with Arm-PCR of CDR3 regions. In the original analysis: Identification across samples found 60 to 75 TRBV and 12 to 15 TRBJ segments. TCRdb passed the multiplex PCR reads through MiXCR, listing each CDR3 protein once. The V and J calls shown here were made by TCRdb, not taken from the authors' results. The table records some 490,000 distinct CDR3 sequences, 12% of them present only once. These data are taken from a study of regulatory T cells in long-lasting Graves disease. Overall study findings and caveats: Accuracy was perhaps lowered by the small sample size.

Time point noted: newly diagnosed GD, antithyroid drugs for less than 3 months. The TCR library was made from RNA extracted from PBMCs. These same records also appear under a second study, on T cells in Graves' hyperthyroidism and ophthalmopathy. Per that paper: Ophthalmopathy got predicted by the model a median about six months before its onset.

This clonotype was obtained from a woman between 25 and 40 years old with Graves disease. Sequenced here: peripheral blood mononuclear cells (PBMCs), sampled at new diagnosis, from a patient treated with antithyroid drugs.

The CDR3 spells CASSQDSGTGNTIYF. The CDR3 bases are TGTGCCAGCAGCCAAGATAGCGGTACTGGAAACACCATATATTTT. The rearrangement joins TRBV3-1 to TRBJ1-3, with D unresolved. V lost 0 bases, J lost 2 bases, and 8 bases lay in between. Looked up from germline, CDR1 is LGHDT and CDR2 is YNNKEL (reference sequence). This CDR3 region has 15 residues.